Each of the 7 T cell receptor beta chains below was sequenced from the same sample in a study of metastatic and nonmetastatic thyroid tumors. TCRdb reprocessed the PCR reads via MiXCR. The top ten clones hold under 15% of a sample with about 35,000 clones, 15% to 20% of them seen once. Treatment of any kind had been given to no patient before thyroid surgery. The sequenced material came from blood. Receptors were obtained from a male donor with papillary thyroid cancer or a benign thyroid nodule (not recorded which). Some clones in this sample may be carry-over from other donors' samples.

The rearrangement joins TRBV7-2 to TRBJ2-7; 9 bases agree with TRBD1. The CDR3 totals 13 residues. J gave up 2 bases and V 8 bases, and 4 bases lay outside the gene matches. Germline-derived CDR1 and CDR2 are SGHTA and FQGNSA. CDR3 sequence: CASGRTGAYEQYF. The DNA for the CDR3 is TGTGCCAGCGGTCGGACAGGGGCCTACGAGCAGTACTTC.

In regard to this clone: An end of the junction does not agree with germline; a read error may underlie this. V usage is TRBV20-1 and J usage is TRBJ2-7, with TRBD1 identical over 7 bases. In germline, CDR1 is DFQATT, CDR2 SNEGSKA (reference sequence). The CDR3 has 15 residues. CDR3 sequence: CSASPSTGSFYEQCF. The CDR3 DNA sequence: TGCAGTGCCTCTCCTTCGACAGGGTCTTTTTACGAGCAGTGCTTC.

This clone was observed a few times. The chain recombines TRBV28 with TRBJ2-1; 8 bases map to TRBD1. CDR3 length: 15 residues. V lost 0 bases to trimming and J lost 8 bases; unmatched junction nucleotides: 6. Germline assignment: CDR1 MDHEN and CDR2 SYDVKM. This chain's CDR3 is CASSLWRGQGDEQFF. The CDR3 coding sequence is TGTGCCAGCAGTTTATGGCGAGGACAGGGCGATGAGCAGTTCTTC.

This rearrangement joins TRBV14 to TRBJ2-1; no reliable D call. V was cut by 0 bases and J by 10 bases, with 22 bases left in between. The CDR3 totals 17 residues. Germline-derived CDR1 and CDR2 are SGHDN and FVKESK. The CDR3: CASSQERVVGSLEEQFF. DNA for the CDR3: TGTGCCAGCAGCCAAGAGAGAGTCGTGGGTTCGTTGGAGGAGCAGTTCTTC.

By frequency in the sample, this clone is medium-sized. This sequence joins TRBV6-1 and TRBJ2-7; 10 bases fit TRBD1. The germline V gene has CDR1 MNHNS and CDR2 SASEGT. The length of the CDR3 is 16 residues. The V and J ends lost 1 base and 1 base, in that order; junction bases with no gene match: 4. CDR3 nucleotide sequence: TGTGCCAGCAGTGAAGACGGACAGGGGGGATCCTACGAGCAGTACTTC. Residues: CASSEDGQGGSYEQYF.

Comments on this clone: This sequence may be a read error, since a much larger clone differs from it by one base. The V call is TRBV4-2, the J call TRBJ2-3; 14 nucleotides match TRBD2. CDR1 and CDR2 (germline): LGHNA, YNFKEQ. The trim removed 1 base at V and 5 bases at J, leaving 2 bases unmatched. The CDR3 loop spans 16 amino acids. CDR3 loop: CASSQGLAGGKDTQYF. CDR3 bases: TGTGCCAGCAGCCAAGGACTAGCGGGAGGGAAAGATACGCAGTATTTT.

This chain links TRBV10-2 with TRBJ2-1, with D uncertain. Trimming removed 3 bases at V and 3 bases at J, with 18 bases between. This CDR3 is built from 17 residues. CDR1 is WSHSY and CDR2 is SAAADI in the germline V gene. This chain's CDR3 is CASSDVVGQGRYNEQFF. The CDR3 region has the DNA TGCGCCAGCAGTGATGTCGTGGGTCAAGGGCGCTACAATGAGCAGTTCTTC.